This T cell receptor beta chain was profiled in a study of blood T cell repertoires in COVID-19. Study-wide background: Acute and convalescent COVID-19 samples came from the United States, Italy and Spain. T cells, B-cell-depleted T cells, or PBMCs provided the cDNA or gDNA that served as material.

In the original processing: Reference gene primer amplification yielded estimated nucleated cell counts. This table comes from immunoSEQ multiplex PCR, and its TCRdb copy is limited to in-frame clones, with some not included. Clone size and V and J calls were adopted from that table, with D and trimming inferred from the DNA. Of under 110,000 clones in the sample, over 60% were seen once. The Seattle site enrolled patients during active infection and followed them longitudinally. Specimen: peripheral blood. This clonotype was obtained from a man older than 75 with COVID-19, enrolled during active disease.

CDR3 in amino acids: CASVSNSNTEAFF. For the CDR3, the DNA is TGTGCCAGCGTAAGTAACAGCAACACTGAAGCTTTCTTT. This chain connects TRBV2 to TRBJ1-1, with D unclear. Per germline, CDR1 SNHLY and CDR2 FYNNEI. V lost 8 bases and J lost 2, with 12 bases in between. The length of the CDR3 is 13 residues.